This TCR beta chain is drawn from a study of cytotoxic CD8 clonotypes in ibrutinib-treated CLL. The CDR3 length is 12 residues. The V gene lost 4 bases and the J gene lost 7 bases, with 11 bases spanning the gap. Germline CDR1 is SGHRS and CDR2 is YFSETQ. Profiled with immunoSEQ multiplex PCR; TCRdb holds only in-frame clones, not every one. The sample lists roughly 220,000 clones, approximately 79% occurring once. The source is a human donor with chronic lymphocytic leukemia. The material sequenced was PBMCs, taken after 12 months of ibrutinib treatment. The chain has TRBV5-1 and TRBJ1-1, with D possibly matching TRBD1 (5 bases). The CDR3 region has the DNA TGCGCCAGCAGCCTCCTCGACAGTGAAGCTTTCTTT. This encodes CASSLLDSEAFF.